This T cell receptor beta chain came from a study of monozygotic twins with inflammatory bowel disease. The study, taken as a whole, reports: IBD patients shared fewer clonotypes with other individuals than healthy twins, especially patients with disease activity signs. Immunosuppressive treatments differing between patients may have added repertoire variability.

As concerns this clonotype: What it binds is unknown.

UMIs containing a 6-nucleotide sample barcode were added via template switching. Using the 5' RACE reads, TCRdb records one entry per CDR3 protein without DNA. This repertoire includes 350,000 to 550,000 distinct CDR3 sequences. The origin of this receptor is a human donor with ulcerative colitis or Crohn's disease, or a healthy co-twin of an affected twin (not recorded which). The specimen sequenced was blood.

CDR3 residues: CVSSQEGPGGEKLFF. The chain couples TRBV4-2 to TRBJ1-4; as DNA is missing, the TRBD1 call by TCRdb cannot be tested. The germline gives CDR1 LGHNA, CDR2 YNFKEQ. This CDR3 has 15 residues.